This TCR beta chain was sequenced in a study of T-cell reconstitution after alpha-beta-depleted transplantation in children. Unique molecular identifiers were incorporated when the TCRbeta library was constructed. TCRdb re-called the PCR reads with MiXCR, one entry per CDR3 protein. The table shows around 180,000 distinct CDR3 sequences, with around 10% occurring only once. The sample holds a few counts of this clonotype. The CDR3 sequence is 15 residues long. V trimming: 3 bases; J trimming: 7 bases; junction bases outside the gene matches: 3. CDR1 and CDR2 from the germline V gene are MRHNA and SNTAGT.

The rearrangement uses TRBV6-4 and TRBJ2-1; the match to TRBD2 covers 13 bases. This clonotype was sampled from a boy aged 2 to 9 with acute myeloid leukemia, due to receive a stem cell transplant. This sample comprised PBMCs, obtained before TCRalphabeta/CD19-depleted stem cell transplant. The CDR3 region is CASSETSGRGNEQFF. The CDR3 DNA reads TGTGCCAGCAGTGAAACTAGCGGGAGGGGGAATGAGCAGTTCTTC.